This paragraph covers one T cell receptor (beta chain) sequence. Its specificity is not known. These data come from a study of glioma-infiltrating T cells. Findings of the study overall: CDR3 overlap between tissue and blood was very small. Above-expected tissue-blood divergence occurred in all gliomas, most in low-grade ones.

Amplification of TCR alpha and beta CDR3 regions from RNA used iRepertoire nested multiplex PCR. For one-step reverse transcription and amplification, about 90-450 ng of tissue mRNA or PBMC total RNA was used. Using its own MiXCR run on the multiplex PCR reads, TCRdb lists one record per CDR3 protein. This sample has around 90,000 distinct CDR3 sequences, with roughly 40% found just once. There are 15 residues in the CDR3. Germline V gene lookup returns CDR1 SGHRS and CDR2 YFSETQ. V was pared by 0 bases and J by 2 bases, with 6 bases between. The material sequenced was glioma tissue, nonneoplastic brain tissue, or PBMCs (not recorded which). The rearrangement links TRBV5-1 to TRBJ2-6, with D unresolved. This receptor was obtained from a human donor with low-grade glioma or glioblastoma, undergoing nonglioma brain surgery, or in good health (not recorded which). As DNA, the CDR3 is TGCGCCAGCAGCTTGGCTGGGACTGGGGCCAACGTCCTGACTTTC. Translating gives CASSLAGTGANVLTF.